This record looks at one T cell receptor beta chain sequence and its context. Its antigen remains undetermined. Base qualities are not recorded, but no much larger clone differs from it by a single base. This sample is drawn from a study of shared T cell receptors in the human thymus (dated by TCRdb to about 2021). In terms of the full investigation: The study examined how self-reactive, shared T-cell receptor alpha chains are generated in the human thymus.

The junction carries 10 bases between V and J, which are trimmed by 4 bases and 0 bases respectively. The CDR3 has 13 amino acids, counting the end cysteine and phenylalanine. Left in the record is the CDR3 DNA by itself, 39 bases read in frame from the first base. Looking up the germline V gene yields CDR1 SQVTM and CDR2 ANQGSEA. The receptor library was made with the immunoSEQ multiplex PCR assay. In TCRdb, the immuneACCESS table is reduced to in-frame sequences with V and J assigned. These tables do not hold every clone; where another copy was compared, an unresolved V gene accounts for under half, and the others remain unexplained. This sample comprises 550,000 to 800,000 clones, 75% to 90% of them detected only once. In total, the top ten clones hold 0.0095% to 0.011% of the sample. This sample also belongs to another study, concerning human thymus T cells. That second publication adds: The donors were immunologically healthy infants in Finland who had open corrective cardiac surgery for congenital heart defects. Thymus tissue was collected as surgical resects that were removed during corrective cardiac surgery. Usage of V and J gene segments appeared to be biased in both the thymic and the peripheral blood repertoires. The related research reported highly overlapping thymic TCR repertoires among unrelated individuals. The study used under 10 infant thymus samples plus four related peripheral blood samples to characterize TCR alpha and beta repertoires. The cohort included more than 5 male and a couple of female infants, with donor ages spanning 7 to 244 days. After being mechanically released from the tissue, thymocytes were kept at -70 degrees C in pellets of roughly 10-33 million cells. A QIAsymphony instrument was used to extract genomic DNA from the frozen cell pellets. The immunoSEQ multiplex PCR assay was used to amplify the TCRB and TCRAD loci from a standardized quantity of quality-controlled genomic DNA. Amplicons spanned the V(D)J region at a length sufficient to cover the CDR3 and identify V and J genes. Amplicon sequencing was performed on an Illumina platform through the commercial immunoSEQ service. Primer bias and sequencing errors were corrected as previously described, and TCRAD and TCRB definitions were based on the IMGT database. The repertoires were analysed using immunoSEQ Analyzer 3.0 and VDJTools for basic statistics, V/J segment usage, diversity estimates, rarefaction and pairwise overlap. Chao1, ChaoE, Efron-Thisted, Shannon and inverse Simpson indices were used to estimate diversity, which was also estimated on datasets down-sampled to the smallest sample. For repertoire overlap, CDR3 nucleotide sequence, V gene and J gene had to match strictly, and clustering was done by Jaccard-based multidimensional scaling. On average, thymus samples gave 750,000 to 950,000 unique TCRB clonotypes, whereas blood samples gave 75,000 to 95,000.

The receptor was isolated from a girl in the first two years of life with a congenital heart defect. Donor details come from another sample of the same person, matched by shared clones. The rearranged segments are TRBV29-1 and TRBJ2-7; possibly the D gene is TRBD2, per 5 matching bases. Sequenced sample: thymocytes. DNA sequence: TGCAGCGTTGTTTCGGGGAGCTCCTACGAGCAGTACTTC. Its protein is CSVVSGSSYEQYF.